Following are 22 T cell receptor beta chains from one sample sequenced in a study of T cell responses to AZD1222 COVID-19 vaccine. The table came from immunoSEQ multiplex PCR; TCRdb's copy has only in-frame clones and leaves some out. The repertoire consists of around 130,000 clones, with approximately 92% occurring once and the leading ten covering 4.2%. The sequenced sample was peripheral blood, obtained 28 days after the second dose of the MenACWY control vaccine. These receptors were collected from an adult who received the MenACWY meningococcal vaccine as a control.

J is TRBJ1-6 and V is TRBV27, with 11 nucleotides matching TRBD1. This CDR3 has 15 residues. Trimming at V came to 6 bases and at J to 10 bases, leaving 8 bases not matched to a gene. Per the germline V gene, CDR1 is MNHEY and CDR2 is SMNVEV (reference sequence). The CDR3 sequence: CASRLRGQGDSPLHF. The CDR3 DNA sequence: TGTGCCAGCAGGCTCCGGGGACAGGGGGACTCACCCCTCCACTTT.

There are a few counts of this clone. The chain joins TRBV28 to TRBJ2-7; D is ambiguous. The germline V gene has CDR1 MDHEN and CDR2 SYDVKM. The V end was cut by 3 bases, the J end by 2 bases, with 11 bases between. This CDR3 region has 14 residues. The DNA for the CDR3 is TGTGCCAGCAGTTTTTGGCTGGGCGCCTACGAGCAGTACTTC. Its translation: CASSFWLGAYEQYF.

The V and J genes are TRBV7-2 and TRBJ2-7, with D possibly matching TRBD1 (5 bases). The CDR3 contains 13 residues. Germline CDR1 and CDR2: SGHTA and FQGNSA. V was cut by 3 bases and J by 1 base, with 7 bases left in between. The CDR3 spells CASSFGQSYEQYV. DNA of the CDR3: TGTGCCAGCAGCTTCGGACAATCCTACGAGCAGTACGTC.

The rearrangement links TRBV6-5 to TRBJ2-1; the D is unclear. V was pared by 0 bases and J by 7 bases, with 7 bases between. The CDR3 is 13 residues long. The germline V gene encodes CDR1 MNHEY and CDR2 SVGAGI. CDR3 nucleotides: TGTGCCAGCAGTTACTCGAGTGGGAATGAGCAGTTCTTC. This gives the protein CASSYSSGNEQFF.

In its sample, this clone was seen a few times. The V gene is TRBV6-5, the J gene TRBJ2-3, with D possibly TRBD1 on 5 matching bases. Trimming took 4 bases from V and 0 from J, leaving 8 bases between them. In germline, CDR1 is MNHEY, CDR2 SVGAGI. The CDR3 sequence is 14 residues long. CDR3 nucleotide sequence: TGTGCCAGCAGTTTCAGGGTTAGCACAGATACGCAGTATTTT. Translated: CASSFRVSTDTQYF.

This chain connects TRBV27 to TRBJ2-1; 15 bases line up with TRBD2. The CDR3 loop spans 20 amino acids. Trimming took 5 bases from V and 0 from J; bases not matched to a gene: 11. Germline V gene data show CDR1 as MNHEY and CDR2 as SMNVEV (reference sequence). CDR3: CASSPPGTSGGRGSYNEQFF. CDR3 sequence (DNA): TGTGCCAGCAGTCCCCCCGGGACTAGCGGGGGGCGGGGCTCCTACAATGAGCAGTTCTTC.

This chain connects TRBV18 to TRBJ1-5, with 7 bases fitting TRBD1. Losses at the gene ends were 3 bases for V and 1 base for J; bases not matched to a gene: 6. Germline V lookup: CDR1 KGHSH, CDR2 LQKENI. CDR3 length: 16 amino acids. As DNA, the CDR3 is TGTGCCAGCTCACCCATACAGGGGACCAGCAATCAGCCCCAGCATTTT. Translating it yields CASSPIQGTSNQPQHF.

The V call is TRBV7-9, the J call TRBJ2-1; D uncertain. The CDR3 length is 11 residues. Germline CDR1 is SEHNR and CDR2 is FQNEAQ (reference sequence). Deletions cut 4 bases from V and 9 bases from J, with 7 bases between. The chain's CDR3 is CASSYSREQFF. In DNA form, the CDR3 reads TGTGCCAGCAGCTATAGTCGTGAGCAGTTCTTC.

The chain recombines TRBV19 with TRBJ2-7, with 9 positions matching TRBD1. The germline V gene encodes CDR1 LNHDA and CDR2 SQIVND (reference sequence). The CDR3 has 17 residues. J lost 5 bases, V lost 0 bases, and 11 bases had no gene match. The CDR3 is CASSIDSFDRGNNEQYF. CDR3 nucleotides: TGTGCCAGTAGTATAGATAGTTTTGACAGGGGGAACAACGAGCAGTACTTC. The full variable domain, with the rest looked up from reference TRBV19 and TRBJ2-7, is DGGITQSPKYLFRKEGQNVTLSCEQNLNHDAMYWYRQDPGQGLRLIYYSQIVNDFQKGDIAEGYSVSREKKESFPLTVTSAQKNPTAFYLCASSIDSFDRGNNEQYFGPGTRLTVT.

This chain links TRBV6-2 or TRBV6-3 with TRBJ2-4; D call uncertain. The V gene's germline CDR1 is MNHEY and CDR2 SVGEGT. The CDR3 extends over 15 amino acids. V was clipped by 0 bases and J by 0 bases, with 6 bases between them. The CDR3 loop reads CASSYSQLAKNIQYF. CDR3 coding DNA: TGTGCCAGCAGTTACTCACAGCTAGCCAAAAACATTCAGTACTTC.

The CDR3 here is CASTTGGTGVHNEQFF. Here the CDR3 DNA reads TGTGCCAGCACCACAGGGGGGACAGGGGTTCACAATGAGCAGTTCTTC. The chain is built from TRBV7-6 and TRBJ2-1; 10 bases agree with TRBD1. V was clipped by 7 bases and J by 5 bases; unmatched bases: 11. The CDR3 runs to 16 residues. The V gene's germline CDR1 is SGHVS and CDR2 FNYEAQ.

This clone was seen only a few times. The chain couples TRBV2 to TRBJ2-7; TRBD2 aligns across 9 bases. After removal of 5 bases from V and 2 bases from J, the junction contained 4 bases not matched to a gene. The germline gives CDR1 SNHLY, CDR2 FYNNEI. The CDR3 consists of 14 residues. The CDR3 spells CASSSGRTTYEQYF. CDR3 coding DNA: TGTGCCAGCAGTAGCGGGAGGACCACCTACGAGCAGTACTTC.

The chain recombines TRBV18 with TRBJ2-3, with 7 bases that match TRBD2. The germline gives CDR1 KGHSH, CDR2 LQKENI. This CDR3 has 16 amino acids. V lost 0 bases, J lost 5 bases, and 8 bases stayed unmatched. The CDR3 nucleotides read TGTGCCAGCTCACCACCGGGCCTAGCGGCGATAGATACGCAGTATTTT. This sequence encodes CASSPPGLAAIDTQYF.

The gene calls are TRBV4-2 and TRBJ1-2, with 8 nucleotides matching TRBD1. V shed 1 base, J shed 1 base, and the junction held 5 bases outside the gene matches. The V gene's germline CDR1 is LGHNA and CDR2 YNFKEQ. This CDR3 is built from 16 residues. The CDR3 reads CASSQVGTGDNYGYTF. In nucleotides, the CDR3 is TGTGCCAGCAGCCAAGTCGGGACAGGAGATAACTATGGCTACACCTTC.

This rearrangement joins TRBV5-4 to TRBJ2-7; 7 bases match TRBD1. Trimming took 2 bases from V and 7 from J; bases not matched to a gene: 12. This CDR3 comprises 15 residues. Germline V gene lookup returns CDR1 SGHNT and CDR2 YYREEE (reference sequence). The CDR3 coding sequence is TGTGCCAGCAGCTTCGGACAGGCCCCATCGCGAGAGCAGTACGTC. Amino acid sequence: CASSFGQAPSREQYV.

This clone was counted once. This chain joins TRBV6-2 or TRBV6-3 and TRBJ2-7, with TRBD2 identical over 7 bases. Germline CDR1 is MNHEY and CDR2 is SVGEGT. CDR3 length: 16 residues. The ends lost 0 bases at V and 2 bases at J; junction bases unmatched: 7. The CDR3 is CASSYSKRDPTYEQYF. DNA of the CDR3: TGTGCCAGCAGTTACTCGAAGCGGGATCCTACCTACGAGCAGTACTTC.

The V call is TRBV18, the J call TRBJ1-1, with D maybe TRBD1 (6 bases). The germline V and J ends were trimmed by 4 bases and 1 base, with 13 bases remaining between them. This CDR3 has 15 amino acids. Germline V gives CDR1 KGHSH, CDR2 LQKENI. CDR3: CASSHLQGKNTEAFF. The CDR3 DNA sequence: TGTGCCAGCTCACATTTACAGGGAAAGAACACTGAAGCTTTCTTT.

CDR3 residues: CAWRRVEKLFF. The CDR3 DNA sequence: TGTGCCTGGAGAAGGGTTGAAAAACTGTTTTTT. The rearrangement joins TRBV30 to TRBJ1-4; unclear D gene. There are 11 residues in the CDR3. Germline CDR1 GTSNPN, CDR2 SVGIG (reference sequence). Trimming shortened V by 3 bases and J by 7 bases, and 6 bases separated the two germline ends.

The J gene is TRBJ2-4, the V gene TRBV14, with 15 nucleotides matching TRBD2. Germline V lookup: CDR1 SGHDN, CDR2 FVKESK. The V gene end was trimmed by 4 bases and the J gene end by 0 bases; junction bases not matched to a gene: 4. This CDR3 has 18 residues. The CDR3 nucleotides are TGTGCCAGCAGCCCGGGACTAGCGGGGGGCCGAGCCAAAAACATTCAGTACTTC. Encoded protein: CASSPGLAGGRAKNIQYF.

The chain combines TRBV19 with TRBJ2-2; D remains unclear. Germline values: CDR1 LNHDA, CDR2 SQIVND (reference sequence). V was clipped by 9 bases and J by 2 bases, with 19 bases between them. The CDR3 length is 16 residues. The CDR3 region is CASRPPGSVNTGELFF. The CDR3 bases are TGTGCCAGCCGGCCCCCCGGGTCTGTCAACACCGGGGAGCTGTTTTTT.

This clone was found a few times. The chain has TRBV14 and TRBJ2-3, with 8 positions matching TRBD1. CDR3 length: 15 amino acids. With V trimmed by 2 bases and J by 3 bases, 4 bases remained unmatched. Per germline, CDR1 SGHDN and CDR2 FVKESK. CDR3 loop: CASSQRRGQTDTQYF. The CDR3 nucleotides are TGTGCCAGCAGCCAACGCAGGGGGCAGACAGATACGCAGTATTTT.

This clone appeared a single time. The chain joins TRBV7-6 to TRBJ2-5, with TRBD2 identical over 8 bases. There are 16 residues in the CDR3. CDR1 and CDR2 from the germline V gene are SGHVS and FNYEAQ. The V and J ends lost 1 base and 2 bases, in that order; junction bases with no gene match: 6. CDR3 sequence reads: CASSLGGLVPQETQYF. The CDR3, as DNA: TGTGCCAGCAGCTTAGGGGGACTAGTACCTCAAGAGACCCAGTACTTC.